In this sample, the clone carrying this T cell receptor (beta chain) turned up a few times. The data stem from a study of chronic HIV infection and antiretroviral therapy. One entry per CDR3 protein results from TCRdb running MiXCR on the 5' RACE reads. The table records fewer than 40,000 distinct CDR3 sequences, around 8.6% of them present only once. CDR1 and CDR2 from the germline V gene are SGHAT and FQDESV (reference sequence). The V end lost 3 bases, the J end lost 3 bases, and 14 bases lay between the germline ends. This CDR3 spans 16 amino acids. The chain combines TRBV11-1 with TRBJ2-2; D may match TRBD1 or TRBD2 (5 bases each). Sequencing used peripheral blood. This sequence originates from an adult who had HIV and had not received antiretroviral therapy, or was an uninfected healthy control (not recorded which). This CDR3 is CASSFVRDPHTGELFF. CDR3 sequence (DNA): TGTGCCAGCAGCTTCGTCAGGGACCCTCACACCGGGGAGCTGTTTTTT.